Sequencing of this T cell receptor beta chain was carried out in a study of identical twins. Whole-study findings and limits: Within beta out-of-frame sequences, the excess sharing observed between twins was weaker. Invariant populations such as MAIT and iNKT cells could partly muddle zero-insertion analyses.

The length of the CDR3 is 14 residues. Germline values: CDR1 MRHNA, CDR2 SNTAGT. A universal primer site was created by template switching, with the cDNA bearing unique molecular identifiers. MiXCR, applied by TCRdb to the 5' RACE reads, yields one record per CDR3 protein. The table has 310,000 or so distinct CDR3 sequences, 8% to 9% seen once. This clonotype has a handful of counts. Its cognate antigen is unknown. Germline is not matched at one junction end, which may reflect a read error. These data also featured in a second study, about yellow fever vaccine responses in identical twins. Per that paper: Twin vaccine T cell responses reportedly seemed partly convergent, partly personalized.

This chain joins TRBV6-4 and TRBJ2-7; no clear D gene. Source material: memory (CD45RO+) T cells sorted from blood. The TCR sequence derives from a woman aged 18-35 years in good health. CDR3 sequence: CASSNSHGVYEQYF. The CDR3, as DNA: TGTGCCAGCAGTAACTCCCACGGAGTCTACGAGCAGTACTTC.